One and the same sample provided the 25 T cell receptor beta chains below, sequenced in a study of blood T cell repertoires in COVID-19. The repertoire was sequenced with immunoSEQ multiplex PCR; TCRdb's copy has only in-frame clones and lacks some. This table has 68,000 or so clones, 80% to 90% appearing once. The sequencing input was peripheral blood. All receptors derive from a human donor in a cohort sampled during active COVID-19.

This rearrangement joins TRBV5-4 to TRBJ1-3; TRBD1 is a possible D gene (5 bases). The CDR3 length is 15 residues. The germline V gene encodes CDR1 SGHNT and CDR2 YYREEE (reference sequence). V was clipped by 2 bases and J by 0 bases, with 9 bases between them. CDR3 loop: CASSLDSLSGNTIYF. The CDR3 DNA follows: TGTGCCAGCAGCTTAGACAGCCTCTCTGGAAACACCATATATTTT.

This clone was observed a handful of times. The chain employs TRBV7-6 and TRBJ2-2; D is possibly TRBD1 (6 bases). V was cut by 2 bases and J by 3 bases, with 13 bases left in between. The CDR3 is 16 residues long. Germline CDR1 SGHVS, CDR2 FNYEAQ. This CDR3 is CASSLTPGAYTGELFF. CDR3 bases: TGTGCCAGCAGCTTAACACCAGGGGCGTACACCGGGGAGCTGTTTTTT.

The table lists this clone with a few counts. This chain links TRBV27 with TRBJ2-7, with D tentatively TRBD1 (6 bases). Germline CDR1 and CDR2: MNHEY and SMNVEV (reference sequence). The ends were cut back, 0 bases at V and 4 bases at J, with 22 bases in the middle. This CDR3 spans 18 amino acids. The CDR3 protein is CASSLSWGRDRQRYEQYF. CDR3 in DNA: TGTGCCAGCAGTTTATCCTGGGGTCGAGACAGGCAGCGTTACGAGCAGTACTTC.

V and J are TRBV3-1 (or the pseudogene TRBV3-2) and TRBJ1-4; 8 nucleotides align to TRBD1. The CDR3 spans 14 residues. Germline V gene data show CDR1 as LGHDT and CDR2 as YNNKEL (reference sequence). V shed 6 bases and J 2 bases; nucleotides not matched to a gene: 2. CDR3 amino acids: CASSRQGTNEKLFF. The DNA of the CDR3 is TGTGCCAGCAGTCGACAGGGGACTAATGAAAAACTGTTTTTT.

As DNA, the CDR3 is TGTGCCATCAGTGATAAGACAGGGGTAGGGGAAAAACTGTTTTTT. Its translation: CAISDKTGVGEKLFF. The V gene is TRBV10-3, the J gene TRBJ1-4; 8 positions agree with TRBD1. Germline trimming cut 3 bases from V and 8 bases from J; bases unmatched to any gene: 8. The CDR3 loop spans 15 amino acids. Germline values: CDR1 ENHRY, CDR2 SYGVKD.

The rearrangement joins TRBV29-1 to TRBJ2-7; 10 bases are shared with TRBD1. Germline V gives CDR1 SQVTM, CDR2 ANQGSEA. The CDR3 is 12 residues long. V trimming: 7 bases; J trimming: 3 bases; junction bases outside the gene matches: 3. CDR3 amino acids: CSARDRGYEQYF. CDR3 DNA sequence: TGCAGCGCCCGGGACAGGGGCTACGAGCAGTACTTC.

The gene calls are TRBV4-1 and TRBJ2-7, with 8 bases lining up with TRBD2. V lost 1 base to trimming and J lost 2 bases; unmatched junction nucleotides: 10. CDR3 size: 17 residues. Germline CDR1 is MGHRA and CDR2 is YSYEKL. CDR3 sequence: CASSQGSFGLAPYEQYF. The CDR3 DNA is TGCGCCAGCAGCCAAGGATCATTTGGACTAGCACCCTACGAGCAGTACTTC.

The chain uses TRBV28 and TRBJ2-5, with 7 bases that match TRBD2. V was clipped by 3 bases and J by 4 bases; unmatched bases: 11. This CDR3 region has 16 residues. Germline assignment: CDR1 MDHEN and CDR2 SYDVKM. CDR3 region: CASSLAGGGRAETQYF. The CDR3 DNA sequence: TGTGCCAGCAGTTTGGCCGGGGGAGGGAGGGCAGAGACCCAGTACTTC.

The chain recombines TRBV28 with TRBJ1-3, with 8 bases lining up with TRBD1. The trim removed 2 bases at V and 4 bases at J, leaving 4 bases unmatched. The CDR3 is 15 residues long. Germline lookup yields CDR1 MDHEN and CDR2 SYDVKM. The CDR3 region is CASSLARGRGNTIYF. The CDR3 nucleotides are TGTGCCAGCAGTTTAGCCAGGGGGCGAGGAAACACCATATATTTT.

Here the CDR3 reads CASSSVLAGGGEQYF. CDR3 in DNA: TGTGCCAGCAGTTCCGTACTAGCGGGGGGAGGCGAGCAGTACTTC. This chain joins TRBV27 and TRBJ2-7; 12 bases line up with TRBD2. The length of the CDR3 is 15 residues. The V segment lost 4 bases and the J segment 6 bases; nucleotides outside the gene matches: 7. In germline, CDR1 is MNHEY, CDR2 SMNVEV (reference sequence).

This sequence joins TRBV7-9 and TRBJ2-3, with 8 bases fitting TRBD2. The CDR3 is 15 amino acids. CDR1 and CDR2 from the germline V gene are SEHNR and FQNEAQ (reference sequence). The V and J ends lost 3 bases and 0 bases, in that order; junction bases with no gene match: 2. CDR3 sequence: CASSFGGASTDTQYF. In DNA, the CDR3 is TGTGCCAGCAGCTTCGGGGGGGCTAGCACAGATACGCAGTATTTT.

CDR3 loop: CASSQEAFF. The CDR3 DNA sequence: TGTGCCAGCTCCCAGGAAGCTTTCTTT. The chain links TRBV18 to TRBJ1-1; D ambiguous. The CDR3 contains 9 residues. The germline V gene has CDR1 KGHSH and CDR2 LQKENI. Trimming took off 6 bases at V and 8 bases at J, with 4 bases between the two ends.

In DNA form, the CDR3 reads TGTGCCAGCAGCTCCTCCCTTGACAGAGGCTATGGCTACACCTTC. This encodes CASSSSLDRGYGYTF. The chain is built from TRBV7-2 and TRBJ1-2, with D perhaps TRBD1 (5 bases). CDR3 size: 15 residues. The V gene lost 4 bases and the J gene lost 4 bases, with 16 bases spanning the gap. The V gene's germline CDR1 is SGHTA and CDR2 FQGNSA.

The chain couples TRBV4-1 to TRBJ2-3; 7 bases match TRBD1. This CDR3 region has 16 residues. V lost 0 bases to trimming and J lost 3 bases; unmatched junction nucleotides: 6. Germline assignment: CDR1 MGHRA and CDR2 YSYEKL. CDR3 sequence (DNA): TGCGCCAGCAGCCAAGATCGGACAGGTCGAACAGATACGCAGTATTTT. Protein product: CASSQDRTGRTDTQYF.

This chain uses TRBV7-3 with TRBJ2-3; D is undetermined. The CDR3 has 15 amino acids. Germline lookup yields CDR1 SGHTA and CDR2 FQGTGA. The V end was cut by 0 bases, the J end by 2 bases, with 9 bases between. The CDR3 reads CASSLTGGNTDTQYF. CDR3 in DNA: TGTGCCAGCAGCTTAACTGGTGGCAACACAGATACGCAGTATTTT.

This sequence joins TRBV7-8 and TRBJ1-1, with D uncertain. Germline-derived CDR1 and CDR2 are SGHVS and FQNEAQ. The length of the CDR3 is 15 residues. The V end was cut by 2 bases, the J end by 3 bases, with 13 bases between. This CDR3 reads CASSLMAKEDTEAFF. The CDR3 coding sequence is TGTGCCAGCAGCTTAATGGCGAAGGAGGACACTGAAGCTTTCTTT.

The V gene is TRBV5-1, the J gene TRBJ1-2; 7 bases match TRBD1. V was clipped by 2 bases and J by 6 bases; unmatched bases: 4. CDR3 length equals 13 residues. CDR1 SGHRS and CDR2 YFSETQ come from the germline V gene. The CDR3 reads CASSFQGEHGYTF. As DNA, the CDR3 is TGCGCCAGCAGCTTTCAGGGGGAGCATGGCTACACCTTC.

J is TRBJ2-1 and V is TRBV11-3, with D possibly matching TRBD2 (5 bases). This CDR3 spans 13 amino acids. Trimming cost V 0 bases and J 6 bases, with 6 bases left between them. CDR1 and CDR2 (germline): SGHNT, YENEEA. The CDR3 DNA reads as TGTGCCAGCAGCTTAGATGGACTCAATGAGCAGTTCTTC. Translated, it gives CASSLDGLNEQFF.

This clone was seen only once. This chain connects TRBV2 to TRBJ2-7; 8 bases agree with TRBD1. The CDR3 loop spans 15 amino acids. V lost 7 bases and J lost 3; bases outside the gene matches: 11. Germline CDR1 SNHLY, CDR2 FYNNEI. The CDR3: CASNPTGEGVYEQYF. The CDR3 DNA follows: TGTGCCAGCAACCCGACAGGGGAAGGAGTCTACGAGCAGTACTTC.

Note on this clone: The same CDR3 can be traced to other DNA sequences in this sample. The rearrangement links TRBV4-1 to TRBJ1-2; no firm D call. The CDR3 runs to 16 residues. The germline V gene encodes CDR1 MGHRA and CDR2 YSYEKL. Trimming removed 3 bases at V and 1 base at J, with 15 bases between. CDR3: CASSQVQSGINYGYTF. DNA for the CDR3: TGCGCCAGCAGCCAGGTTCAAAGCGGAATTAACTATGGCTACACCTTC.

This clone was recorded once. The rearrangement uses TRBV5-8 and TRBJ2-2, with no clear D. Trimming took off 0 bases at V and 0 bases at J, with 6 bases between the two ends. The CDR3 is made up of 15 amino acids. CDR1 is SGHTS and CDR2 is YDEGEE in the germline V gene. The CDR3 DNA sequence: TGTGCCAGCAGCTTGGACAGTACGAACACCGGGGAGCTGTTTTTT. Translated: CASSLDSTNTGELFF.

The chain has TRBV15 and TRBJ2-3; tentative D call: TRBD2 (6 bases). In germline, CDR1 is LNHNV, CDR2 YYDKDF (reference sequence). The CDR3 covers 15 residues. Trimming took off 0 bases at V and 0 bases at J, with 7 bases between the two ends. The CDR3 bases are TGTGCCACCAGCAGAGAGCGGGGAAGCACAGATACGCAGTATTTT. Protein sequence: CATSRERGSTDTQYF.

This chain joins TRBV9 and TRBJ1-1, with D uncertain. The CDR3 extends over 14 amino acids. Trimming removed 0 bases from V and 4 bases from J, with 10 bases in between. Germline-derived CDR1 and CDR2 are SGDLS and YYNGEE. The CDR3 DNA reads TGTGCCAGCAGCGTAGACAGCCTGGGCACTGAAGCTTTCTTT. Translating gives CASSVDSLGTEAFF.

In its sample, this clone was seen a few times. The CDR3 DNA sequence: TGCGCCAGCAGCCAAGAGGCAGGGAATAATTCACCCCTCCACTTT. It specifies CASSQEAGNNSPLHF. The chain links TRBV4-1 to TRBJ1-6, with D perhaps matching TRBD1 (5 bases). Germline V gives CDR1 MGHRA, CDR2 YSYEKL. V was cut by 0 bases and J by 5 bases, with 8 bases left in between. CDR3 length equals 15 residues.

The chain has TRBV27 and TRBJ2-2, with D possibly TRBD2 on 5 matching bases. From germline, CDR1 is MNHEY and CDR2 SMNVEV (reference sequence). The CDR3 is 13 residues long. V lost 7 bases to trimming and J lost 4 bases, with 10 bases between them. CDR3 amino acids: CASTSGFTGELFF. As DNA, the CDR3 is TGTGCCAGCACCTCGGGGTTCACCGGGGAGCTGTTTTTT.